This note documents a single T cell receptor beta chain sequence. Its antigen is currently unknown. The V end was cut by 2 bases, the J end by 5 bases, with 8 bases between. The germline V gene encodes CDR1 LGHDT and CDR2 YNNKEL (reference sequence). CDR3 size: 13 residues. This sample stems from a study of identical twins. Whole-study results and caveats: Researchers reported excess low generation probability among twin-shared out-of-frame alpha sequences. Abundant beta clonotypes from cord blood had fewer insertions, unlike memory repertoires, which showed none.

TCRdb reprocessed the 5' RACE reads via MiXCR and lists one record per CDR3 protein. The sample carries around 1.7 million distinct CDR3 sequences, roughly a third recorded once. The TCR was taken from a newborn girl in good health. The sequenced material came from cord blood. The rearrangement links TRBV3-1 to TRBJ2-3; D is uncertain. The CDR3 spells CASSQLPGDTQYF. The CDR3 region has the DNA TGTGCCAGCAGCCAACTCCCGGGAGATACGCAGTATTTT.